This T cell receptor (beta chain) was observed in a study of blood T cell repertoires in COVID-19. Turning to the study itself: Samples taken during acute and convalescent COVID-19 were collected in the United States, Italy and Spain. PBMCs, B-cell-depleted T cells, or T cells provided the cDNA or gDNA that made up the material.

Authors' methods: Amplification of reference gene primers was used by the study to estimate nucleated cell counts. Libraries were prepared by immunoSEQ multiplex PCR; TCRdb keeps only in-frame clonotypes and omits some of them. The V and J calls and clone size come from that table; D and trimming were worked out from the DNA. The sample lists 200,000 to 250,000 clones, 84% occurring once. The CDR3 covers 16 residues. Germline V CDR1 and CDR2: SGHVS, FQNEAQ. V was pared by 0 bases and J by 4 bases, with 5 bases of the junction left unmatched. Sequencing was carried out using peripheral blood. This sequence joins TRBV7-8 and TRBJ2-7; 11 bases are shared with TRBD2. The source of this sequence is a man younger than 40 with active or convalescent COVID-19. The CDR3 nucleotides are TGTGCCAGCAGCTTAGCGGTAGCGGGGGGGCAGTACGAGCAGTACTTC. Protein sequence: CASSLAVAGGQYEQYF.